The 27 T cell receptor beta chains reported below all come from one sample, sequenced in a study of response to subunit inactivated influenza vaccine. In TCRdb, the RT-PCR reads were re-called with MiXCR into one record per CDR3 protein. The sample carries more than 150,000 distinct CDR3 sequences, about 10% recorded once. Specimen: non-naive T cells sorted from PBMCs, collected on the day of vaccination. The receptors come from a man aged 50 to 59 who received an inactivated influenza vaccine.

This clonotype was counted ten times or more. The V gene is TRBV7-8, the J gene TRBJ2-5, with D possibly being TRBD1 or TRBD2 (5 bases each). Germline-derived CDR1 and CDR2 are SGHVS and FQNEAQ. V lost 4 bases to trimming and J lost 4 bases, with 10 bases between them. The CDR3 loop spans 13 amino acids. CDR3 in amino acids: CASSWGTVETQYF. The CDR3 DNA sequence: TGTGCCAGCAGCTGGGGGACCGTAGAGACCCAGTACTTC. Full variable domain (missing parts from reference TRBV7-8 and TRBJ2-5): GAGVSQSPRYKVAKRGQDVALRCDPISGHVSLFWYQQALGQGPEFLTYFQNEAQLDKSGLPSDRFFAERPEGSVSTLKIQRTQQEDSAVYLCASSWGTVETQYFGPGTRLLVL.

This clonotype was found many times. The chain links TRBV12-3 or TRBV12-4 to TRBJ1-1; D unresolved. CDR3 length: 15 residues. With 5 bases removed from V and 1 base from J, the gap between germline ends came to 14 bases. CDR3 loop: CASSTNDGENTEAFF. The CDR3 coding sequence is TGTGCCAGCAGTACGAACGACGGGGAGAACACTGAAGCTTTCTTT.

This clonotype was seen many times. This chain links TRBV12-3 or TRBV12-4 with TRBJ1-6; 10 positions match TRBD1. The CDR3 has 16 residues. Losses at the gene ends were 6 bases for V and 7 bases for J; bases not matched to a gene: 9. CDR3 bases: TGTGCCAGCAGAGGGGACAGGGGAATCGGGAATTCACCCCTCCACTTT. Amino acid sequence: CASRGDRGIGNSPLHF.

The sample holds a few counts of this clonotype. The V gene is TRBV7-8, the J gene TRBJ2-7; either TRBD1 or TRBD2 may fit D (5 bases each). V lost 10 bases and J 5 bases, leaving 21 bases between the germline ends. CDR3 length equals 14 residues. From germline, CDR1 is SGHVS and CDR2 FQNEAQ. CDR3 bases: TGTGCCACCACCTCCGGGGCACCGGCGGACGAGCAGTACTTC. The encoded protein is CATTSGAPADEQYF.

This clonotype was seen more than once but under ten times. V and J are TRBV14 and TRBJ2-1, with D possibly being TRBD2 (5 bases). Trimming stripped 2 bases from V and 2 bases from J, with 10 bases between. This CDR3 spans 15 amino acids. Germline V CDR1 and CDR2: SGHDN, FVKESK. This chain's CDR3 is CASSQFFGTYNEQFF. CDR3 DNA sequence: TGTGCCAGCAGCCAATTTTTCGGGACCTACAATGAGCAGTTCTTC.

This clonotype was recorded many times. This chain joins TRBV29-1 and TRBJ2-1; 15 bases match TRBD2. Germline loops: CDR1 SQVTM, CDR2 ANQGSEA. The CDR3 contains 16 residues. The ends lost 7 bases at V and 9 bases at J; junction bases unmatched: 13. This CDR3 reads CSAPLGLAGGPGEQFF. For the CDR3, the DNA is TGCAGCGCGCCCCTGGGACTAGCGGGAGGCCCTGGTGAGCAGTTCTTC.

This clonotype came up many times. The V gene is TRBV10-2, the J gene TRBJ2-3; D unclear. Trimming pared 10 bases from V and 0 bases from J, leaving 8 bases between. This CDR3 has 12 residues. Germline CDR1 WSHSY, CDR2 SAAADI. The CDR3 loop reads CATRSSTDTQYF. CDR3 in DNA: TGCGCCACCAGGTCTAGCACAGATACGCAGTATTTT.

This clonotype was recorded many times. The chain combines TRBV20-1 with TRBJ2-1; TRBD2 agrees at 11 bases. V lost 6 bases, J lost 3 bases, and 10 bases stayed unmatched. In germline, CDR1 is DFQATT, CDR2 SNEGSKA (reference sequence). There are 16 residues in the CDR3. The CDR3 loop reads CSAPALAGGHYNEQFF. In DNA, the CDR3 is TGCAGTGCCCCTGCTCTAGCGGGAGGACACTACAATGAGCAGTTCTTC.

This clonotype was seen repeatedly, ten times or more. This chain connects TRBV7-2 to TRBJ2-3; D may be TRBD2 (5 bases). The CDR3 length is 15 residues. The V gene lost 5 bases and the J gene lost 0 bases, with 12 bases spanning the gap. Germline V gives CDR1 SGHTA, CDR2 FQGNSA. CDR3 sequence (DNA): TGTGCCAGCAGCGGAGCGGTAACTAGCACAGATACGCAGTATTTT. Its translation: CASSGAVTSTDTQYF.

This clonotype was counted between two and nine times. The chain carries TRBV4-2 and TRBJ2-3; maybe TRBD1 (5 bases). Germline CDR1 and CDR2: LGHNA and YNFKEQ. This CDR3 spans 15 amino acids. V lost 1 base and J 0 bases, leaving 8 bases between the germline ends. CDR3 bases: TGTGCCAGCAGCCAAGGACAGTTAAGCACAGATACGCAGTATTTT. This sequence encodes CASSQGQLSTDTQYF.

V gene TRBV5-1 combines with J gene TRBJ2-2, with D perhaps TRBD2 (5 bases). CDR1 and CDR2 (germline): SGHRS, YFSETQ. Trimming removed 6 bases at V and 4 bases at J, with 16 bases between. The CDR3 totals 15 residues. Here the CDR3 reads CASTPRVGGTGELFF. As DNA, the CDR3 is TGCGCCAGCACCCCGCGGGTGGGCGGCACCGGGGAGCTGTTTTTT.

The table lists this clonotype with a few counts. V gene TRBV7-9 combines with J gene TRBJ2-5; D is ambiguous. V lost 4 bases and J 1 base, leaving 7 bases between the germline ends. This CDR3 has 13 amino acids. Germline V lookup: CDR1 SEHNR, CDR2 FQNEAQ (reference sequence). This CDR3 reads CASSSSSQETQYF. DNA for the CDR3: TGTGCCAGCAGCTCCTCCAGCCAAGAGACCCAGTACTTC.

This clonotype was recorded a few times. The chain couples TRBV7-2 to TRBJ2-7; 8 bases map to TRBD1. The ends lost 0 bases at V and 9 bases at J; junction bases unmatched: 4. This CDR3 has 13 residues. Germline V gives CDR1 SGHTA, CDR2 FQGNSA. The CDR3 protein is CASSLATGVGQYF. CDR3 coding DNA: TGTGCCAGCAGCTTAGCGACAGGGGTGGGGCAGTACTTC.

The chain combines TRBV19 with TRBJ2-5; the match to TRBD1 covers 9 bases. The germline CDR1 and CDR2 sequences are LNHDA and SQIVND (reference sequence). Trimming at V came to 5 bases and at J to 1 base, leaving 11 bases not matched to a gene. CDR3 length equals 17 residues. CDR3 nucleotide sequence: TGTGCCAGTAGTCCCACACACAGGGGGCTGGCCCAAGAGACCCAGTACTTC. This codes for CASSPTHRGLAQETQYF.

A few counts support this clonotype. The chain's CDR3 is CSFDRGGTSGNYEQYF. The CDR3, as DNA: TGCAGCTTCGACAGGGGGGGGACTAGCGGAAACTACGAGCAGTACTTC. The chain links TRBV20-1 to TRBJ2-7; 11 bases line up with TRBD2. Germline lookup yields CDR1 DFQATT and CDR2 SNEGSKA (reference sequence). This CDR3 contains 16 residues.

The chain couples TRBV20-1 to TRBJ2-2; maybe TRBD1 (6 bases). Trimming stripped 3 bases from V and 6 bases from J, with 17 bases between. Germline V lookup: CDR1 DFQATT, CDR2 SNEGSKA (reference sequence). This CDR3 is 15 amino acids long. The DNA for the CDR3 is TGCAGTGCTAGGAATTGGGGGCGAGAAGCCGGGGAGCTGTTTTTT. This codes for CSARNWGREAGELFF.

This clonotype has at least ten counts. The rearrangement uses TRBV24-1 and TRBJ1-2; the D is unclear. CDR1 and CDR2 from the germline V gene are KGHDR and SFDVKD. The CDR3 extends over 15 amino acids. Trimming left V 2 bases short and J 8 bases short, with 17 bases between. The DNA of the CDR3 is TGTGCCACCAGTGATTCATCCAAACGGCTCATCGGCTACACCTTC. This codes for CATSDSSKRLIGYTF.

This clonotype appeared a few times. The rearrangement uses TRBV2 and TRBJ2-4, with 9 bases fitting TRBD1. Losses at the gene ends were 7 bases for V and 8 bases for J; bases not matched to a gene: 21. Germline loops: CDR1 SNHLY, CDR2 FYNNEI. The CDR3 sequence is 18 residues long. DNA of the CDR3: TGTGCCAGCATCTTGTATACCGGGGGAGGACAGGGGTCATACATTCAGTACTTC. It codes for CASILYTGGGQGSYIQYF.

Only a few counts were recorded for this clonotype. The CDR3 DNA is TGTGCCAGCATGGGGGTGGGAGCCCTTGGGAATGAGCAGTTCTTC. Translation: CASMGVGALGNEQFF. The chain is built from TRBV28 and TRBJ2-1; D may be TRBD1 or TRBD2 (5 bases each). Trimming took off 7 bases at V and 7 bases at J, with 20 bases between the two ends. The CDR3 spans 15 residues. Germline CDR1 is MDHEN and CDR2 is SYDVKM.

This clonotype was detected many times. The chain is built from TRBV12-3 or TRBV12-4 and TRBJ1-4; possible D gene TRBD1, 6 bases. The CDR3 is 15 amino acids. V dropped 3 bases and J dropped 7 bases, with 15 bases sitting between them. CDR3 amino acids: CASSFAGARVEKLFF. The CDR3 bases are TGTGCCAGCAGTTTCGCGGGGGCGCGGGTTGAAAAACTGTTTTTT.

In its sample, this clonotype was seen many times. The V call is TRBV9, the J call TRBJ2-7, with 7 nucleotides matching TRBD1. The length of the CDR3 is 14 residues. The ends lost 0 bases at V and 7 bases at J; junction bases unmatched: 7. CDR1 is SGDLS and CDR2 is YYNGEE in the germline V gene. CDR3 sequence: CASSVEAGGWEQYF. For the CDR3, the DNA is TGTGCCAGCAGCGTAGAAGCAGGGGGATGGGAGCAGTACTTC.

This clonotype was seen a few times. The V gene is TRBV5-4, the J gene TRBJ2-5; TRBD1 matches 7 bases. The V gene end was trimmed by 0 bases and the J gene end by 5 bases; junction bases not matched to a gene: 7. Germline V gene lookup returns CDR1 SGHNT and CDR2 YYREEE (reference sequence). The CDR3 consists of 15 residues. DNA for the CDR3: TGTGCCAGCAGCTTGGGGCTAGGGGGCGTGGAGACCCAGTACTTC. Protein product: CASSLGLGGVETQYF.

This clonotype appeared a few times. The chain's CDR3 is CASSHPAGYTF. Written as DNA, the CDR3 is TGTGCCAGCAGCCACCCGGCCGGCTACACCTTC. This rearrangement joins TRBV7-9 to TRBJ1-2; unclear D gene. Trimming removed 5 bases from V and 8 bases from J, with 9 bases in between. Per germline, CDR1 SEHNR and CDR2 FQNEAQ (reference sequence). The CDR3 runs to 11 residues.

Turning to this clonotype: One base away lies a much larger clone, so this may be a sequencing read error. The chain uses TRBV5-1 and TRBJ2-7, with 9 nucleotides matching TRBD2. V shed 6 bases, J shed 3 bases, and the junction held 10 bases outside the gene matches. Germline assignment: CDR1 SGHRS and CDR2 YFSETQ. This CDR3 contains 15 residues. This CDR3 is CASTNHSGSYYEQYF. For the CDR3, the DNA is TGCGCCAGCACCAACCATAGCGGGAGTTACTACGAGCAGTACTTC.

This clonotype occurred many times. The CDR3, as DNA: TGTGCCAGCAGTGCACCTAGCGGGAGCCCGGCGAACACCGGGGAGCTGTTTTTT. The encoded protein is CASSAPSGSPANTGELFF. The rearrangement links TRBV25-1 to TRBJ2-2; 10 bases fit TRBD2. After removal of 4 bases from V and 0 bases from J, the junction contained 8 bases not matched to a gene. The germline gives CDR1 MGHDK, CDR2 SYGVNS. CDR3 length: 18 residues.

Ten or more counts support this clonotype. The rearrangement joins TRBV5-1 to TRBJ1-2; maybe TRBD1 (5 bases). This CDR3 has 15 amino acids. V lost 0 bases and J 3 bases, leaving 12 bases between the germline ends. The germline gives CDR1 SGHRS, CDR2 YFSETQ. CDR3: CASSLALRGDYGYTF. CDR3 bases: TGCGCCAGCAGCTTGGCCTTGAGGGGTGACTATGGCTACACCTTC.

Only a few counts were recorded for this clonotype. The CDR3, as DNA: TGTGCCCCCCTCGAGGCGGATAGCACAGATACGCAGTATTTT. It encodes CAPLEADSTDTQYF. V usage is TRBV28 and J usage is TRBJ2-3; D unclear. The length of the CDR3 is 14 residues. Deletions cut 11 bases from V and 0 bases from J, with 15 bases between. Looked up from germline, CDR1 is MDHEN and CDR2 is SYDVKM.